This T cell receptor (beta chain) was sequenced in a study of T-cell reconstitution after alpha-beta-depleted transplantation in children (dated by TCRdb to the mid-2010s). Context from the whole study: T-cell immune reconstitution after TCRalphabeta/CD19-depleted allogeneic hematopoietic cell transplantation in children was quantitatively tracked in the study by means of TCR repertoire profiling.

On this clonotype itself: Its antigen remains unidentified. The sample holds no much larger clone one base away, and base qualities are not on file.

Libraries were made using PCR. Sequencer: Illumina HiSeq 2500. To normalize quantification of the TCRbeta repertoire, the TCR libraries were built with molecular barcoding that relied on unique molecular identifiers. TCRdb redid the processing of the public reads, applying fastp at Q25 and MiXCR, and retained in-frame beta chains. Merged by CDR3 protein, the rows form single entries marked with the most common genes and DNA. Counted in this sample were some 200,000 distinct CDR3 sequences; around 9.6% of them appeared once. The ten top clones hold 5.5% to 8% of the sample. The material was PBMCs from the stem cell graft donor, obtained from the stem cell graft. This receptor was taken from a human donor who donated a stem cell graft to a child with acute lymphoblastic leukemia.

This receptor has the CDR3 CASSVLGIQQYF. Here is the DNA: TGTGCCAGCAGCGTTCTCGGGATCCAGCAGTACTTC. In this chain, TRBV7-2 is recombined with TRBJ2-7, with TRBD2 as a weak D call on 5 bases. The trim is 5 bases for V and 8 bases for J, with a gap of 13 bases between the germline ends. Taken from the germline V gene, the CDR1 and CDR2 loops are SGHTA and FQGNSA. Including the terminal cysteine and phenylalanine, the CDR3 comprises 12 residues. The CDR3 DNA has 36 bases and is translated from base 1.